This record concerns one T cell receptor beta chain sequence. The target of this receptor is not known. Base quality data are lacking; no much larger clone is found one base away. The CDR3 goes from the cysteine to the phenylalanine over 13 residues. Only the CDR3 region is kept as DNA, spanning 39 bases read in frame from base 1. According to the germline V gene, CDR1 reads SGHRS and CDR2 reads YFSETQ. V is cut by 4 bases and J by 8 bases, and the space between the germline ends is 14 bases. This sample is part of a study of response to subunit inactivated influenza vaccine (dated by TCRdb to 2016 to 2018). Study-wide context: Deep quantitative profiling of the T cell receptor repertoire was used in the study to follow responses to a trivalent subunit inactivated influenza vaccine. What the research found in general, with its limitations: According to the authors, only a limited number of new T cells may be recruited by each seasonal influenza vaccination.

Library construction relied on RT-PCR. Sequencing used an Illumina HiSeq 2500. Through fastp at Q25 and MiXCR, TCRdb rebuilt clones from the public reads, retaining in-frame beta chains. Each record represents a unique CDR3 protein, reported with the most common genes and DNA among its rows. This sample lists 530,000 or so distinct CDR3 sequences; about 14% were detected once. Over 8.5% of the sample lies in the top ten. The chain is encoded by TRBV5-1 joined to TRBJ2-3; the D gene cannot be named for sure. The sample in question was PBMCs from blood, obtained roughly 12 days after vaccination. This receptor was obtained from a man aged 45-65 years who received an inactivated influenza vaccine. Donor details come from another sample of the same person, matched by shared clones. The CDR3 loop reads CASSHLKDSTQYF. The nucleotide sequence is TGCGCCAGCAGCCACCTCAAGGATAGTACGCAGTATTTT.